The sequence of this T cell receptor (beta chain) was determined in a study of T cell responses to AZD1222 COVID-19 vaccine. The CDR3 totals 15 residues. After removal of 5 bases from V and 5 bases from J, the junction contained 7 bases not matched to a gene. Germline V lookup: CDR1 SGHTA, CDR2 FQGTGA. Study-wide results and limits: Only after the peak T cell response were repertoires sampled.

Concerning this clone itself: Antigen: not known.

Data came from immunoSEQ multiplex PCR; TCRdb stores just in-frame clones and leaves some out. The data contain roughly 100,000 clones, approximately 89% of them singletons. The specimen was peripheral blood, collected 28 days after the second AZD1222 dose. This chain links TRBV7-3 with TRBJ2-2; 8 bases match TRBD1. This sequence originates from an adult who received the AZD1222 COVID-19 vaccine. The CDR3 here is CASSETGDRTGELFF. CDR3 nucleotide sequence: TGTGCCAGCAGCGAGACAGGGGACAGGACCGGGGAGCTGTTTTTT.